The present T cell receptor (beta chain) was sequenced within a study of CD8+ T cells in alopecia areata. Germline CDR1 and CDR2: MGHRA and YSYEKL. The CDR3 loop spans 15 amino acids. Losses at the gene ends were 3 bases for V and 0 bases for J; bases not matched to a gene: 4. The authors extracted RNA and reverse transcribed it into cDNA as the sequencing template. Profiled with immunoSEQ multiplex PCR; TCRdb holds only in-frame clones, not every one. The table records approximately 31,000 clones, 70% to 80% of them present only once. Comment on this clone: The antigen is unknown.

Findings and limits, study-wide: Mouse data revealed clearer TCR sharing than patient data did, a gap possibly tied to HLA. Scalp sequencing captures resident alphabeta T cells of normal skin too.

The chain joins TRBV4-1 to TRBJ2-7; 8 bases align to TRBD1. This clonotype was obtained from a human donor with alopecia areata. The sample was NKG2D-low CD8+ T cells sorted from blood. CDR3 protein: CASSHGQGPSYEQYF. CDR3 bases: TGCGCCAGCAGCCACGGACAGGGTCCCTCCTACGAGCAGTACTTC.